This T cell receptor beta chain was identified during a study of shared clonotypes between healthy human individuals. In the study overall: For every donor, three CD4 naive, three CD4 memory, two CD8 naive and one CD8 memory plates were used.

General study points: Memory subsets had estimated richness that was generally smaller than that of naive subsets.

This clone has just one count. Antigen specificity is unknown. A deep-level run was used for the assay. Assay used: immunoSEQ multiplex PCR; TCRdb lists only in-frame clones, some missing. The sample records approximately 1.4 million clones, 95% to 99% being singletons. Per germline, CDR1 SGDLS and CDR2 YYNGEE. The V gene end was trimmed by 0 bases and the J gene end by 4 bases; junction bases not matched to a gene: 3. This CDR3 is 15 amino acids long. The sequencing sample was made of naive CD4+ T cells sorted from blood. Documented subset: CD45RA+ positively selected. The sequence came from a young man in good health. This sequence joins TRBV9 and TRBJ2-1, with 8 bases that match TRBD2. This CDR3 reads CASSVDSGIYNEQFF. CDR3 in DNA: TGTGCCAGCAGCGTAGATAGCGGGATATACAATGAGCAGTTCTTC.